The clone carrying this T cell receptor (beta chain) appeared a few times. TCRdb itself ran the PCR reads through MiXCR, one entry per CDR3 protein. The profile shows under 11,000 distinct CDR3 sequences, about 23% of them singletons. The V gene's germline CDR1 is MNHNS and CDR2 SASEGT. This CDR3 is built from 11 residues. Between the trimmed V and J ends, which lost 6 bases and 10 bases, there was a span of 10 bases. This sample is part of a study of immune characterization of retroperitoneal liposarcoma. The rearrangement joins TRBV6-1 to TRBJ2-1; D perhaps matches TRBD1 (5 bases). Sequenced material: blood. This receptor was identified in a female donor with retroperitoneal liposarcoma. The CDR3 region is CASSTWGEQFF. The DNA for the CDR3 is TGTGCCAGCAGCACATGGGGCGAGCAGTTCTTC.